One and the same sample provided the 7 T cell receptor beta chains below, sequenced in a study of cytomegalovirus exposure and HLA in healthy donors (dated by TCRdb to about 2017). Library creation used the immunoSEQ multiplex PCR assay. TCRdb limited this immuneACCESS table to in-frame rearrangements with V and J called. A share of clones is missing; checked studies link under half to unresolved V genes, and the rest is unexplained. Counted in this sample were fewer than 130,000 clones; about 92% of them appeared once. The top ten clonotypes cover around 2% of the sample. The sample taken for sequencing was PBMCs. These receptors all stem from a young woman in good health and CMV-seronegative.

The gene calls are TRBV29-1 and TRBJ1-2, with TRBD1 matching 7 bases. J lost 5 bases, V lost 6 bases, and 12 bases had no gene match. CDR1 and CDR2 from the germline V gene are SQVTM and ANQGSEA. This CDR3 has 14 residues. The CDR3 spells CSVANRDSPYGYTF. The DNA of the CDR3 is TGCAGCGTCGCAAACCGGGACAGTCCTTATGGCTACACCTTC.

The V call is TRBV11-3, the J call TRBJ1-4; a weak D match, TRBD1 (5 bases). Germline V gene sequence: CDR1 SGHNT, CDR2 YENEEA. V lost 5 bases and J lost 1, with 14 bases in between. This CDR3 contains 16 residues. The CDR3 spells CASSPLETETNEKLFF. CDR3 bases: TGTGCCAGCAGCCCCCTGGAGACAGAAACTAATGAAAAACTGTTTTTT. The full variable domain, its missing parts supplied by reference TRBV11-3 and TRBJ1-4, is EAGVVQSPRYKIIEKKQPVAFWCNPISGHNTLYWYLQNLGQGPELLIRYENEEAVDDSQLPKDRFSAERLKGVDSTLKIQPAELGDSAVYLCASSPLETETNEKLFFGSGTQLSVL.

This chain uses TRBV4-1 with TRBJ2-7; tentatively, D is TRBD1 (6 bases). This CDR3 region has 12 residues. Trimming removed 5 bases at V and 6 bases at J, with 11 bases between. Germline CDR1 and CDR2: MGHRA and YSYEKL. CDR3 sequence: CASSESGVEQYF. CDR3 nucleotide sequence: TGCGCCAGCAGCGAATCAGGGGTCGAGCAGTACTTC.

This rearrangement joins TRBV5-6 to TRBJ1-3; maybe TRBD1 (5 bases). CDR3 length equals 14 residues. Between the trimmed V and J ends, which lost 2 bases and 5 bases, there was a span of 11 bases. Germline V lookup: CDR1 SGHDT, CDR2 YYEEEE. This CDR3 is CASSFSAGRNTIYF. The DNA of the CDR3 is TGTGCCAGCAGCTTTTCCGCAGGGAGAAACACCATATATTTT.

The V gene is TRBV28, the J gene TRBJ1-2; D is unresolved. CDR1 is MDHEN, CDR2 SYDVKM, per germline. Trimming pared 1 base from V and 8 bases from J, leaving 14 bases between. The CDR3 runs 14 residues. CDR3 nucleotides: TGTGCCAGCAGTTTATCCGTGGAGGGTTGGGGCTACACCTTC. Translated: CASSLSVEGWGYTF.

The chain couples TRBV5-4 to TRBJ2-3, with TRBD1 matching 10 bases. Germline assignment: CDR1 SGHNT and CDR2 YYREEE (reference sequence). The CDR3 has 16 amino acids. V trimming: 5 bases; J trimming: 2 bases; junction bases outside the gene matches: 8. CDR3 nucleotides: TGTGCCAGCAGGAAACAGACAGGGGGCGTCACAGATACGCAGTATTTT. It specifies CASRKQTGGVTDTQYF.

The chain links TRBV7-9 to TRBJ2-1; TRBD2 is a possible D gene (6 bases). The CDR3 has 16 amino acids. Germline loops: CDR1 SEHNR, CDR2 FQNEAQ (reference sequence). V shed 4 bases and J shed 0 bases, with 13 bases lying between them. The CDR3 protein is CASSSGAGSSYNEQFF. In DNA, the CDR3 is TGTGCCAGCAGCTCTGGTGCGGGGAGCTCCTACAATGAGCAGTTCTTC. Using reference TRBV7-9 and TRBJ2-1 for the parts outside the CDR3, the full variable domain is DTGVSQNPRHKITKRGQNVTFRCDPISEHNRLYWYRQTLGQGPEFLTYFQNEAQLEKSRLLSDRFSAERPKGSFSTLEIQRTEQGDSAMYLCASSSGAGSSYNEQFFGPGTRLTVL.